This TCR beta chain was identified in a study of cytomegalovirus exposure and HLA in healthy donors. Study-wide findings and caveats: A later analysis showed that HLA-associated TCR beta chains had undergone more clonal expansion than equally common others.

Primers for the PCR totalled 60 Vbeta and 13 Jbeta. Generated by immunoSEQ multiplex PCR, the TCRdb table keeps only in-frame clones and is missing some. The data hold about 230,000 clones, with approximately 81% observed a single time. Of note for this clone: What it binds is unknown.

The sample taken for sequencing was PBMCs. The TCR originated in a girl aged 2-10 years in good health and CMV-seronegative.

The chain's CDR3 is CASSLRTPGNYGYTF. CDR3 DNA sequence: TGCGCCAGCAGCTTAAGGACCCCGGGGAACTATGGCTACACCTTC. The chain has TRBV5-1 and TRBJ1-2; D is undetermined. Trimming pared 2 bases from V and 2 bases from J, leaving 13 bases between. This CDR3 is built from 15 residues. The germline V gene encodes CDR1 SGHRS and CDR2 YFSETQ.